A single sample is the source of the 3 T cell receptor beta chains below, sequenced in a study of blood T cell repertoires in COVID-19. TCRdb's table, derived via immunoSEQ multiplex PCR, lists solely in-frame clones and lacks some. The sample has 100,000 to 150,000 clones, about 85% seen once. Material: peripheral blood. These receptors originate from a woman aged 80 or over with acute or convalescent COVID-19.

The chain joins TRBV19 to TRBJ1-2, with D perhaps TRBD1 (5 bases). This CDR3 spans 14 amino acids. The V end lost 10 bases, the J end lost 1 base, and 16 bases lay between the germline ends. Germline-derived CDR1 and CDR2 are LNHDA and SQIVND (reference sequence). The chain's CDR3 is CATERPGFNYGYTF. CDR3 in DNA: TGTGCCACGGAGAGACCAGGGTTTAACTATGGCTACACCTTC.

The chain combines TRBV20-1 with TRBJ1-1, with a weak D call TRBD1 (5 bases). CDR3 size: 13 residues. With 3 bases removed from V and 7 bases from J, the gap between germline ends came to 15 bases. CDR1 is DFQATT, CDR2 SNEGSKA, per germline (reference sequence). CDR3 in DNA: TGCAGTGCTAGTAAAGTCAGGGTAGGTGAAGCTTTCTTT. The encoded protein is CSASKVRVGEAFF.

V gene TRBV5-1 combines with J gene TRBJ1-1; D is possibly TRBD1 (6 bases). The germline V gene encodes CDR1 SGHRS and CDR2 YFSETQ. This CDR3 spans 15 amino acids. V gave up 4 bases and J gave up 1 base, with 14 bases separating them. The CDR3: CASSPGQTGNTEAFF. CDR3 nucleotide sequence: TGCGCCAGCAGCCCAGGACAGACGGGGAACACTGAAGCTTTCTTT.